These T cell receptor beta chains were read from a single sample in a study of T cells in Graves' hyperthyroidism and ophthalmopathy. TCRdb fed the multiplex PCR reads into MiXCR, producing one record per CDR3 protein. The table has about 360,000 distinct CDR3 sequences, over 10% seen once; the top ten hold around a tenth. Sequencing was performed on blood. These TCRs come from a woman aged 18 to 35 with Graves' hyperthyroidism. Each CDR3 is given with its conserved first and last residue. The D gene is left open where the match is weak. Rows give clone size only sometimes, using once, few, many, or a class for an expanded clone.

J gene	clone size	V gene	D gene	CDR3 protein	CDR3 DNA
TRBJ1-1	many	TRBV5-1	-	CASSLGQSNTEAFF	TGCGCCAGCAGTCTCGGACAGAGTAACACTGAAGCTTTCTTT
TRBJ1-2	-	TRBV2	-	CASSEAHGDGYTF	TGTGCCAGCAGTGAAGCGCATGGGGATGGCTACACCTTC
TRBJ1-6	once	TRBV20-1	-	CSARSGQTNNSPPHF	TGCAGTGCGCGAAGCGGACAGACGAATAATTCACCCCCCCACTTT
TRBJ2-5	many	TRBV6-1	TRBD1	CASSGTSGTEETQYF	TGTGCCAGCAGTGGAACGTCCGGGACAGAAGAGACCCAGTACTTC
TRBJ2-5	many	TRBV29-1	TRBD2	CSATGLGETQYF	TGCAGCGCCACAGGACTAGGGGAGACCCAGTACTTC
TRBJ2-1	many	TRBV6-1	TRBD1	CASATGGSYNEQFF	TGTGCCAGCGCAACAGGGGGGTCCTACAATGAGCAGTTCTTC
TRBJ1-2	many	TRBV10-3	TRBD1	CATRNGQGDNYGYTF	TGTGCCACACGAAATGGACAGGGAGACAACTATGGCTACACCTTC
TRBJ1-2	many	TRBV5-1	TRBD1	CASSPGTGGAYGYTF	TGCGCCAGCAGCCCAGGGACAGGGGGAGCTTATGGCTACACCTTC
TRBJ2-7	many	TRBV6-2/TRBV6-3	-	CASGRGYEQYF	TGTGCCAGCGGACGGGGCTACGAGCAGTACTTC
TRBJ2-2	many	TRBV6-1	TRBD1	CASSGQGTGELFF	TGTGCCAGCAGTGGACAGGGCACCGGGGAGCTGTTTTTT
TRBJ2-1	-	TRBV7-2	-	CAGSQDRGFTSSYNEQFF	TGTGCCGGCAGCCAAGATAGGGGCTTCACGAGCTCCTACAATGAGCAGTTCTTC
TRBJ1-5	few	TRBV20-1	TRBD1	CSAGDRGKLNQPQHF	TGCAGTGCTGGTGACAGGGGTAAATTAAATCAGCCCCAGCATTTT
TRBJ2-7	few	TRBV6-1	TRBD1	CASSEGTVDEQYF	TGTGCCAGCAGTGAGGGGACAGTCGACGAGCAGTACTTC
TRBJ2-3	many	TRBV11-3	-	CASSQRGSPADTQYF	TGTGCCAGCAGCCAACGTGGTAGCCCCGCAGATACGCAGTATTTT
TRBJ1-1	many	TRBV9	-	CASSGGGNTEAFF	TGTGCCAGCAGTGGGGGGGGGAACACTGAAGCTTTCTTT
TRBJ2-7	many	TRBV29-1	TRBD2	CSAGRGGEEQYF	TGCAGCGCCGGGAGGGGGGGTGAAGAGCAGTACTTC
TRBJ2-7	many	TRBV4-2	-	CASSQGIFSYEQYF	TGTGCCAGCAGCCAAGGCATCTTCTCCTACGAGCAGTACTTC